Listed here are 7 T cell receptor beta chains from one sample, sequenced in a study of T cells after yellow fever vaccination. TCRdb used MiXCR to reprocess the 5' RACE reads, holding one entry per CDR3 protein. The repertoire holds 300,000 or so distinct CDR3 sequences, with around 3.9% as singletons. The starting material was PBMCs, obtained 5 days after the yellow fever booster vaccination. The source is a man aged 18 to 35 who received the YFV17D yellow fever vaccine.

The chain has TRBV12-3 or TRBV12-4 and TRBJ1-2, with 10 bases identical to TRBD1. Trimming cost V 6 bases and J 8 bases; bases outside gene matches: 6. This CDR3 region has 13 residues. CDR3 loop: CASRTGTGEGYTF. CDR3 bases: TGTGCCAGCAGGACCGGGACAGGGGAAGGCTACACCTTC.

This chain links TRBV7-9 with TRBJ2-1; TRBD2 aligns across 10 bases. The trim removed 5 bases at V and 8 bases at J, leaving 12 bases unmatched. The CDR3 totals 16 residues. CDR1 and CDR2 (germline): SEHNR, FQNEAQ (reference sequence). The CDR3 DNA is TGTGCCAGCAGCCCACAAAGCGGGGGGGCATTCTATGAGCAGTTCTTC. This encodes CASSPQSGGAFYEQFF.

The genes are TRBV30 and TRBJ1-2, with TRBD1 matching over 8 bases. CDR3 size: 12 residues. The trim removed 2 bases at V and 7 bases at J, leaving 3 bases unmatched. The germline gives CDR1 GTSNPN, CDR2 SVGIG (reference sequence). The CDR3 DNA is TGTGCCTGGAGTTCGGGGACAGGTGGCTACACCTTC. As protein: CAWSSGTGGYTF.

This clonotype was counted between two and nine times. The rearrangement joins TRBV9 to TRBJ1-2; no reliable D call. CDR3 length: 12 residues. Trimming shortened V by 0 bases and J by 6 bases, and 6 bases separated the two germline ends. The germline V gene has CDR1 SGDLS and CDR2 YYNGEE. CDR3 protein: CASSVASDGYTF. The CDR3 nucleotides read TGTGCCAGCAGCGTAGCCAGCGATGGCTACACCTTC.

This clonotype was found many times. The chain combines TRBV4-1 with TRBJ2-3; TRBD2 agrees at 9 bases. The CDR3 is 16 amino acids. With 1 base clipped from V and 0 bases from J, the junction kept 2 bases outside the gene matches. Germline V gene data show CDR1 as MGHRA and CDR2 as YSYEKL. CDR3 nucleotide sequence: TGCGCCAGCAGCCAAGGACTAGCGGATAGCACAGATACGCAGTATTTT. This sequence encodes CASSQGLADSTDTQYF.

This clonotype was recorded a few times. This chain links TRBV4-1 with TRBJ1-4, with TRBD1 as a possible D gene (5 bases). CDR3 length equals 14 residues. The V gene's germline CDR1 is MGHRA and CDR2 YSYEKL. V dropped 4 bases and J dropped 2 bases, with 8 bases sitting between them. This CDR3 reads CASSLGHTNEKLFF. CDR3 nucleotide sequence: TGCGCCAGCAGCCTCGGACACACTAATGAAAAACTGTTTTTT.

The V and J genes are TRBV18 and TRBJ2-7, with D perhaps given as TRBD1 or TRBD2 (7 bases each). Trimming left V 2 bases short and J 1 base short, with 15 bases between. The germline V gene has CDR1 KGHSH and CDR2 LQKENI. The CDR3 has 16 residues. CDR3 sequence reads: CASSPRGGGASYEQYF. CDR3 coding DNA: TGTGCCAGCTCACCAAGGGGAGGGGGCGCATCCTACGAGCAGTACTTC.